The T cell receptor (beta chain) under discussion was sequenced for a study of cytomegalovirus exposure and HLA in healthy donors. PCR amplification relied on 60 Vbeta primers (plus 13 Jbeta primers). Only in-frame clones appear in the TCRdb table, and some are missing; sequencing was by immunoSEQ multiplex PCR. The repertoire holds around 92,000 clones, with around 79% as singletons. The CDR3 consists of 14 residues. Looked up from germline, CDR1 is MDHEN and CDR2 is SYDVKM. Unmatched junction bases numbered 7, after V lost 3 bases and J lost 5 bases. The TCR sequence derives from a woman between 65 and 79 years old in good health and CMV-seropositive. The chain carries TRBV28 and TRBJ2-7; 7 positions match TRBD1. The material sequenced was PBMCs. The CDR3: CASSFGQAGHEQYF. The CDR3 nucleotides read TGTGCCAGCAGTTTCGGACAGGCGGGCCACGAGCAGTACTTC. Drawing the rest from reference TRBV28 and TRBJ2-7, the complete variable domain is DVKVTQSSRYLVKRTGEKVFLECVQDMDHENMFWYRQDPGLGLRLIYFSYDVKMKEKGDIPEGYSVSREKKERFSLILESASTNQTSMYLCASSFGQAGHEQYFGPGTRLTVT.